The 28 T cell receptor beta chains reported below all come from one sample, sequenced in a study of CD8 T cells in ankylosing spondylitis. Each CDR3 protein gets one entry after TCRdb re-called the 5' RACE reads with MiXCR. The sample has roughly 68,000 distinct CDR3 sequences, about 6.2% seen once. The source material was synovial fluid, either unsorted or a sorted T cell fraction (not recorded which). These receptors originate from a male donor with ankylosing spondylitis.

Ten or more counts support this clonotype. The chain carries TRBV6-1 and TRBJ1-5; unclear D gene. V was shortened by 2 bases and J by 3 bases, with 17 bases between the two germline ends. Germline lookup yields CDR1 MNHNS and CDR2 SASEGT. This CDR3 is 17 amino acids long. CDR3: CASSERAVAILNQPQHF. The CDR3 coding sequence is TGTGCCAGCAGTGAACGGGCGGTGGCAATCCTCAATCAGCCCCAGCATTTT.

The chain carries TRBV4-1 and TRBJ1-6, with 7 nucleotides matching TRBD1. Germline V gene data show CDR1 as MGHRA and CDR2 as YSYEKL. Unmatched junction bases numbered 6, after V lost 4 bases and J lost 6 bases. The CDR3 covers 15 residues. This CDR3 reads CASSPYDRVNSPLHF. In nucleotides, the CDR3 is TGCGCCAGCAGCCCCTATGACAGGGTTAATTCACCCCTCCACTTT.

The chain combines TRBV5-1 with TRBJ2-3, with 8 nucleotides matching TRBD1. The CDR3 runs to 15 residues. The ends lost 7 bases at V and 1 base at J; junction bases unmatched: 8. CDR1 and CDR2 (germline): SGHRS, YFSETQ. The DNA for the CDR3 is TGCGCCAGCCACCAGGGGGCAGGGGGCACAGATACGCAGTATTTT. It translates to CASHQGAGGTDTQYF. Full variable domain (rest looked up from reference TRBV5-1 and TRBJ2-3): KAGVTQTPRYLIKTRGQQVTLSCSPISGHRSVSWYQQTPGQGLQFLFEYFSETQRNKGNFPGRFSGRQFSNSRSEMNVSTLELGDSALYLCASHQGAGGTDTQYFGPGTRLTVL.

This clonotype was picked up many times. The V gene is TRBV19, the J gene TRBJ2-1; 13 bases match TRBD2. V lost 5 bases, J lost 2 bases, and 6 bases stayed unmatched. Germline CDR1 is LNHDA and CDR2 is SQIVND (reference sequence). The length of the CDR3 is 17 residues. CDR3: CASSPRTSGSPYNEQFF. CDR3 sequence (DNA): TGTGCCAGTAGTCCGAGGACTAGCGGGAGCCCCTACAATGAGCAGTTCTTC. Combining the CDR3 with reference TRBV19 and TRBJ2-1 gives the whole variable domain DGGITQSPKYLFRKEGQNVTLSCEQNLNHDAMYWYRQDPGQGLRLIYYSQIVNDFQKGDIAEGYSVSREKKESFPLTVTSAQKNPTAFYLCASSPRTSGSPYNEQFFGPGTRLTVL.

The V call is TRBV20-1, the J call TRBJ2-5; no definite D call. The CDR3 contains 14 residues. V lost 0 bases, J lost 6 bases, and 14 bases lay in between. Germline V lookup: CDR1 DFQATT, CDR2 SNEGSKA (reference sequence). CDR3 loop: CSARDVGGGQTQYF. In nucleotides, the CDR3 is TGCAGTGCTAGAGATGTAGGCGGTGGTCAGACCCAGTACTTC.

The chain carries TRBV7-3 and TRBJ1-6; D not certain. The V gene lost 5 bases and the J gene lost 7 bases, with 15 bases spanning the gap. Per the germline V gene, CDR1 is SGHTA and CDR2 is FQGTGA. The CDR3 totals 15 residues. The CDR3 DNA reads TGTGCCAGCAGCCAAGTGGCAAGTAGAAATTCACCCCTCCACTTT. It translates to CASSQVASRNSPLHF.

The rearrangement uses TRBV20-1 and TRBJ2-7; 8 positions match TRBD2. Trimming took 6 bases from V and 2 from J; bases not matched to a gene: 9. This CDR3 is 14 amino acids long. Looked up from germline, CDR1 is DFQATT and CDR2 is SNEGSKA (reference sequence). In DNA, the CDR3 is TGCAGTGCCCATAGCGGGACTAGGGCCTACGAGCAGTACTTC. Protein sequence: CSAHSGTRAYEQYF.

The table lists this clonotype with many counts. The genes are TRBV20-1 and TRBJ2-1, with TRBD2 matching over 12 bases. The CDR3 contains 16 residues. Germline V gene sequence: CDR1 DFQATT, CDR2 SNEGSKA (reference sequence). V dropped 7 bases and J dropped 12; count of bases not matched to a gene: 19. The CDR3 DNA is TGCAGTGTGGGACTAGCGGGTGATATTTTCGAGATAGGGCAGTTCTTC. Translated: CSVGLAGDIFEIGQFF.

CDR3 DNA sequence: TGTGCCAGCTATACCGGGACCGCCCGAAATACGCAGTATTTT. Its translation is CASYTGTARNTQYF. V usage is TRBV27 and J usage is TRBJ2-3; D may be TRBD1 or TRBD2 (5 bases each). The CDR3 length is 14 residues. Germline assignment: CDR1 MNHEY and CDR2 SMNVEV (reference sequence). V lost 8 bases, J lost 7 bases, and 19 bases lay in between.

This clonotype was seen a handful of times. The chain links TRBV7-3 to TRBJ2-6; D gene uncertain. Trimming removed 5 bases at V and 4 bases at J, with 9 bases between. The CDR3 is 14 residues long. Germline CDR1 and CDR2: SGHTA and FQGTGA. The CDR3 coding sequence is TGTGCCAGCAGCCCCCAACGCGGGGCCAACGTCCTGACTTTC. Translated, it gives CASSPQRGANVLTF.

This clonotype was seen a handful of times. This chain uses TRBV11-2 with TRBJ2-7; D gene unclear. The CDR3 length is 14 residues. V was shortened by 0 bases and J by 2 bases, with 8 bases between the two germline ends. Germline V gives CDR1 SGHAT, CDR2 FQNNGV. CDR3 in amino acids: CASSLELWAYEQYF. The CDR3 DNA is TGTGCCAGCAGCTTAGAATTGTGGGCCTACGAGCAGTACTTC.

J is TRBJ2-3 and V is TRBV5-1; 11 bases line up with TRBD2. J gave up 1 base and V 3 bases, and 4 bases lay outside the gene matches. Germline lookup yields CDR1 SGHRS and CDR2 YFSETQ. The CDR3 runs 16 residues. The CDR3 DNA reads TGCGCCAGCAGCTCTAGACTAGCGGGACGCACAGATACGCAGTATTTT. As protein: CASSSRLAGRTDTQYF. The entire variable domain, with the rest obtained from reference TRBV5-1 and TRBJ2-3, is as follows: KAGVTQTPRYLIKTRGQQVTLSCSPISGHRSVSWYQQTPGQGLQFLFEYFSETQRNKGNFPGRFSGRQFSNSRSEMNVSTLELGDSALYLCASSSRLAGRTDTQYFGPGTRLTVL.

This clonotype came up a few times. The gene calls are TRBV5-1 and TRBJ2-7; TRBD2 aligns across 14 bases. Trimming removed 0 bases from V and 3 bases from J; junction bases left unmatched: 2. The CDR3 contains 16 residues. In germline, CDR1 is SGHRS, CDR2 YFSETQ. CDR3 residues: CASSLAGTSGSYEQYF. CDR3 bases: TGCGCCAGCAGCTTGGCAGGGACTAGCGGGAGCTACGAGCAGTACTTC.

The chain uses TRBV7-9 and TRBJ1-4; D unclear. This CDR3 has 14 residues. Trimming removed 1 base at V and 4 bases at J, with 7 bases between. Germline V gene sequence: CDR1 SEHNR, CDR2 FQNEAQ (reference sequence). DNA for the CDR3: TGTGCCAGCAGCTTAGGGCAGTATAATGAAAAACTGTTTTTT. This sequence encodes CASSLGQYNEKLFF.

This clonotype was seen only a few times. The chain is built from TRBV9 and TRBJ2-2; D could derive from TRBD1 or TRBD2 (6 bases each). Trimming cost V 3 bases and J 7 bases, with 13 bases left between them. This CDR3 is built from 14 residues. CDR1 is SGDLS, CDR2 YYNGEE, per germline. The CDR3 loop is CASSGLQGGGELFF. The CDR3 DNA sequence: TGTGCCAGCAGCGGACTACAGGGAGGCGGGGAGCTGTTTTTT.

This clonotype turned up a few times. This chain links TRBV9 with TRBJ2-1; D gene ambiguous. V gave up 3 bases and J gave up 1 base, with 8 bases separating them. The germline CDR1 and CDR2 sequences are SGDLS and YYNGEE. CDR3 length: 14 residues. DNA for the CDR3: TGTGCCAGCAGCGCCGGTGGTTCCTACAATGAGCAGTTCTTC. Amino acids: CASSAGGSYNEQFF.

The sample holds a few counts of this clonotype. This sequence joins TRBV9 and TRBJ2-3; D might be TRBD2 (6 bases). Trimming pared 0 bases from V and 4 bases from J, leaving 15 bases between. This CDR3 contains 16 residues. Per the germline V gene, CDR1 is SGDLS and CDR2 is YYNGEE. CDR3 protein: CASSVGGLFISDTQYF. CDR3 DNA sequence: TGTGCCAGCAGCGTAGGAGGACTATTTATATCAGATACGCAGTATTTT.

There are a few counts of this clonotype. The V call is TRBV20-1, the J call TRBJ1-1; no firm D call. Trimming stripped 0 bases from V and 1 base from J, with 15 bases between. Germline V CDR1 and CDR2: DFQATT, SNEGSKA (reference sequence). The CDR3 extends over 16 amino acids. The CDR3 bases are TGCAGTGCTAGAGAAGGCAATAGGGAACCGAACACTGAAGCTTTCTTT. This gives the protein CSAREGNREPNTEAFF.

This clonotype was detected a few times. The gene calls are TRBV9 and TRBJ2-5; perhaps TRBD1 as D (6 bases). CDR3 size: 14 residues. Trimming removed 0 bases at V and 5 bases at J, with 11 bases between. Germline V gives CDR1 SGDLS, CDR2 YYNGEE. CDR3 in amino acids: CASSVAQGWETQYF. The CDR3 nucleotides read TGTGCCAGCAGCGTAGCCCAGGGGTGGGAGACCCAGTACTTC.

In this sample, this clonotype turned up many times. The J gene is TRBJ2-2, the V gene TRBV29-1; a weak D match, TRBD2 (5 bases). CDR1 is SQVTM and CDR2 is ANQGSEA in the germline V gene. The V gene lost 6 bases and the J gene lost 0 bases, with 11 bases spanning the gap. This CDR3 region has 14 residues. CDR3 sequence (DNA): TGCAGCGTGGGAAGCGGAGCGAACACCGGGGAGCTGTTTTTT. The encoded protein is CSVGSGANTGELFF.

This chain links TRBV5-1 with TRBJ2-7, with D possibly matching TRBD2 (6 bases). CDR3 size: 14 residues. V was pared by 4 bases and J by 5 bases, with 16 bases between. In germline, CDR1 is SGHRS, CDR2 YFSETQ. In nucleotides, the CDR3 is TGCGCCAGCAGCCCGGGACTTACCGTCAACGAGCAGTACTTC. It encodes CASSPGLTVNEQYF.

A few counts support this clonotype. The V and J genes are TRBV5-1 and TRBJ2-2; D unresolved. V lost 3 bases to trimming and J lost 3 bases, with 15 bases between them. The CDR3 loop spans 16 amino acids. Germline-derived CDR1 and CDR2 are SGHRS and YFSETQ. CDR3 sequence: CASSSSARAHTGELFF. CDR3 coding DNA: TGCGCCAGCAGCTCCTCCGCAAGGGCCCACACCGGGGAGCTGTTTTTT.

This clonotype was counted at least ten times. The genes are TRBV3-1 and TRBJ2-7, with TRBD1 as a possible D gene (5 bases). The V end was cut by 0 bases, the J end by 3 bases, with 12 bases between. The germline gives CDR1 LGHDT, CDR2 YNNKEL (reference sequence). CDR3 size: 15 residues. CDR3 protein: CASSQDVTRDYEQYF. As DNA, the CDR3 is TGTGCCAGCAGCCAAGATGTTACCAGGGACTACGAGCAGTACTTC.

This clonotype was found many times. The chain employs TRBV9 and TRBJ2-3, with 10 bases fitting TRBD2. The CDR3 is 16 residues long. Germline values: CDR1 SGDLS, CDR2 YYNGEE. The V segment lost 0 bases and the J segment 4 bases; nucleotides outside the gene matches: 5. CDR3 protein: CASSVGIAGGADTQYF. The CDR3 DNA follows: TGTGCCAGCAGCGTAGGGATAGCGGGAGGTGCAGATACGCAGTATTTT.

This chain uses TRBV28 with TRBJ2-7; 7 nucleotides agree with TRBD1. V lost 5 bases and J lost 4; bases outside the gene matches: 8. The CDR3 is 14 amino acids. Germline V gene lookup returns CDR1 MDHEN and CDR2 SYDVKM. DNA for the CDR3: TGTGCCAGCAGTCCACAGGGGAATAGTTACGAGCAGTACTTC. Translation gives CASSPQGNSYEQYF.

This clonotype came up many times. This sequence joins TRBV5-1 and TRBJ2-7; D unclear. CDR3 length equals 13 residues. Between the trimmed V and J ends, which lost 4 bases and 2 bases, there was a span of 10 bases. Germline-derived CDR1 and CDR2 are SGHRS and YFSETQ. The CDR3 loop reads CASSNPYTYEQYF. The CDR3 bases are TGCGCCAGCAGCAACCCTTATACCTACGAGCAGTACTTC.

By share of the sample, this clonotype is medium-sized. The rearrangement joins TRBV29-1 to TRBJ2-5; 12 nucleotides align to TRBD2. This CDR3 has 15 residues. Unmatched junction bases numbered 7, after V lost 6 bases and J lost 2 bases. Germline CDR1 SQVTM, CDR2 ANQGSEA. The CDR3: CSVGTSGQGQETQYF. The CDR3 bases are TGCAGCGTGGGGACTAGCGGGCAGGGGCAAGAGACCCAGTACTTC.

The CDR3 coding sequence is TGCAGTGCTAGAGCAGGGGTGGGCTACAATGAGCAGTTCTTC. This gives the protein CSARAGVGYNEQFF. This chain joins TRBV20-1 and TRBJ2-1; D possibly corresponds to TRBD1 (6 bases). Germline CDR1 DFQATT, CDR2 SNEGSKA (reference sequence). V lost 1 base and J 3 bases, leaving 10 bases between the germline ends. The CDR3 contains 14 residues.